This T cell receptor (beta chain) emerged from a study of blood T cell repertoires in COVID-19 (dated by TCRdb to about 2020). Concerning the study at large: Collaborator samples came from the United States, Italy and Spain and covered acute and convalescent phases of COVID-19. The material from the prospective study consisted of cDNA or gDNA derived from T cells, B-cell-depleted T cells, or PBMCs. Subjects who had been exposed to COVID-19, were actively infected with it, or had recovered from it provided the deeply sampled blood TCRbeta repertoires that made up the dataset. A freely available public database, intended as a resource for researchers studying the immune response to SARS-CoV-2, is where the repertoires were released. The samples were drawn from two sources: the first 160 participants of the ongoing ImmuneRACE study, and about 1,300 subjects contributed by 6 global collaborators. Sample metadata almost always included a de-identified subject ID, COVID-19 status, age in years and sex. Where available, HLA class I and class II types were taken from metadata supplied by the sample provider and were not determined by assay-based typing.

As regards this clone: Its antigen remains undetermined. No qualities accompany the bases; no much larger clone lies one base away.

Enrolling through a virtual design, the prospective study's participants ranged in age from roughly 18 to 89 years and lived across 20 to 30 United States geographic areas. In the prospective study, cohorts were assigned on the basis of participant-reported clinical history obtained from a screening survey and a study questionnaire. In the prospective study, mobile phlebotomists collected whole blood, serum and a nasopharyngeal or oropharyngeal swab from each participant. Participants in the prospective study had the option to provide additional blood draws and questionnaires over a 2-month period. Blood samples from the prospective study were shipped frozen or at room temperature prior to DNA extraction. The immunoSEQ Assay, a bias-controlled multiplex PCR, was used to amplify TCRbeta CDR3 regions from genomic DNA. The source study handled its data this way. The number of nucleated cells in each sample was estimated by amplification of reference gene primers within the assay. To quantify the absolute abundance of each unique TCRbeta CDR3 rearrangement, sequence reads were collapsed and filtered. For each sample, productive Simpson clonality was calculated as the square root of Simpson's diversity index across productive rearrangements. As stored in TCRdb, this immuneACCESS dataset retains in-frame rearrangements with V and J assigned. A fraction of the clones does not appear; measured against another copy, unresolved V genes explain less than half of the discrepancy, and the remainder lacks a known reason. The V and J calls and clone size are taken from that table; D and trimming were inferred from the DNA. Recorded for this sample are 200,000 to 250,000 clones; more than 80% of them occurred a single time. The top ten clones comprise roughly 3.4% of the sample.

Overall study results and their limits: The amount of clinical and demographic metadata varied by source and participant and was provided uncurated.

The source is a woman aged 40 to 50 with acute COVID-19. The sample consisted of PBMCs or T cells enriched from blood (not recorded which).

The nucleotide sequence is TGTGCCAGCAGTGTTAGCGGGGGGGGCACAGATACGCAGTATTTT. Translated, this gives CASSVSGGGTDTQYF. The receptor chain draws on TRBV25-1 and TRBJ2-3, with 11 central nucleotides matching TRBD2. Inclusive of the bounding cysteine and phenylalanine, the CDR3 is 15 residues long. Of all the DNA, just the CDR3 is kept, 45 bases in frame from base 1. CDR1 is given as MGHDK and CDR2 as SYGVNS, both from the germline V gene. After removal of 4 bases from V and 1 base from J, the junction retains 1 base not matched to a gene. Here the CDR3 is joined to the reference TRBV25-1 and TRBJ2-3 genes, and the full variable domain is: EADIYQTPRYLVIGTGKKITLECSQTMGHDKMYWYQQDPGMELHLIHYSYGVNSTEKGDLSSESTVSRIRTEHFPLTLESARPSHTSQYLCASSVSGGGTDTQYFGPGTRLTVL.